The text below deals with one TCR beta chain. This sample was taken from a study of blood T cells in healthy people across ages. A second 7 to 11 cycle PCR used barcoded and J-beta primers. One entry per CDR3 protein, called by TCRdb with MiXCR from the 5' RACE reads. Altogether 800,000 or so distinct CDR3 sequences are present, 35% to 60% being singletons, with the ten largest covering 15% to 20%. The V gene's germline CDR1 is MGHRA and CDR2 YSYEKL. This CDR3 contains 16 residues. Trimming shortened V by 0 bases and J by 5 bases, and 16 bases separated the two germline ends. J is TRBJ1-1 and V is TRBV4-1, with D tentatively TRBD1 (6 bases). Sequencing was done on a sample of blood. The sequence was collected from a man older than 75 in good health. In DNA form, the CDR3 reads TGCGCCAGCAGCCAAGATCTGGGACGGGGGGCGACTGAAGCTTTCTTT. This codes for CASSQDLGRGATEAFF.